This is a list of T cell receptor gamma chains from one sample in a study of Vδ1+ human thymocytes. TCRdb reanalysed the multiplex PCR reads via CATT. The sample includes roughly 30,000 gamma-chain clones, around 20% of them seen just once. The sequencing sample was made of Vdelta1+ gamma-delta thymocytes from the thymus. These receptors all stem from a boy in the first two years of life who had congenital heart surgery. Both conserved end residues are part of each CDR3. A row's size may be missing; if present it is once, few, many or a size class.

V: TRGV9
J: TRGJ1/TRGJ2
size: .
CDR3: CALWESLNDLNYYKKLF
DNA: TGTGCCTTGTGGGAGTCACTTAACGACCTGAATTATTATAAGAAACTCTTT

V: TRGV5
J: TRGJ1/TRGJ2
size: .
CDR3: CATWDRPKYYKKLF
DNA: TGTGCCACCTGGGACAGGCCAAAATATTATAAGAAACTCTTT

V: TRGV2
J: TRGJP1
size: .
CDR3: CATWDGPETFGTRFKIF
DNA: TGTGCCACCTGGGACGGGCCCGAGACTTTTGGTACGCGATTCAAGATATTT

V: TRGV4
J: TRGJ1/TRGJ2
size: .
CDR3: CATWDAPNYYKKLF
DNA: TGTGCCACCTGGGATGCTCCGAATTATTATAAGAAACTCTTT

V: TRGV8
J: TRGJ1/TRGJ2
size: .
CDR3: CATWDTRKKLF
DNA: TGTGCCACCTGGGATACTCGTAAGAAACTCTTT

V: TRGV3
J: TRGJ1/TRGJ2
size: .
CDR3: CATWDRLAAGYYKKLF
DNA: TGTGCCACCTGGGACAGGCTGGCCGCTGGCTATTATAAGAAACTCTTT

V: TRGV5
J: TRGJ1/TRGJ2
size: .
CDR3: CATWDVFYKKLF
DNA: TGTGCCACCTGGGACGTTTTTTATAAGAAACTCTTT

V: TRGV5
J: TRGJ1/TRGJ2
size: .
CDR3: CATWVNYYKKLF
DNA: TGTGCCACCTGGGTTAACTATTATAAGAAACTCTTT

V: TRGV9
J: TRGJ1/TRGJ2
size: few
CDR3: CALWTEEDYKKLF
DNA: TGTGCCTTGTGGACCGAAGAGGATTATAAGAAACTCTTT

V: TRGV4
J: TRGJ1/TRGJ2
size: .
CDR3: CATWEVSYYYKKLF
DNA: TGTGCCACCTGGGAAGTATCCTATTATTATAAGAAACTCTTT

V: TRGV4
J: TRGJ1/TRGJ2
size: few
CDR3: CATWDGRRNYYKKLF
DNA: TGTGCCACCTGGGATGGGCGACGGAATTATTATAAGAAACTCTTT

V: TRGV3
J: TRGJ1/TRGJ2
size: few
CDR3: CATWLHYKKLF
DNA: TGTGCCACCTGGCTTCATTATAAGAAACTCTTT

V: TRGV4
J: TRGJ1/TRGJ2
size: few
CDR3: CATWDALEYKKLF
DNA: TGTGCCACCTGGGACGCCTTAGAGTATAAGAAACTCTTT

V: TRGV9
J: TRGJ1/TRGJ2
size: .
CDR3: CALWDAPPHYYKKLF
DNA: TGTGCCTTGTGGGATGCACCACCTCATTATTATAAGAAACTCTTT

V: TRGV9
J: TRGJP
size: .
CDR3: CALWEVLEALGKKIKVF
DNA: TGTGCCTTGTGGGAGGTGCTGGAAGCGTTGGGCAAAAAAATCAAGGTATTT

V: TRGV9
J: TRGJ1/TRGJ2
size: .
CDR3: CALWDVHPFYYKKLF
DNA: TGTGCCTTGTGGGACGTACACCCCTTTTATTATAAGAAACTCTTT

V: TRGV9
J: TRGJP
size: .
CDR3: CALWDGQELGKKIKVF
DNA: TGTGCCTTGTGGGATGGGCAAGAGTTGGGCAAAAAAATCAAGGTATTT

V: TRGV9
J: TRGJ1/TRGJ2
size: medium-sized
CDR3: CALWEVNKKLF
DNA: TGTGCCTTGTGGGAGGTAAATAAGAAACTCTTT

V: TRGV9
J: TRGJP1
size: .
CDR3: CALWEVNTTGWFKIF
DNA: TGTGCCTTGTGGGAAGTTAATACCACTGGTTGGTTCAAGATATTT

V: TRGV2
J: TRGJ1/TRGJ2
size: few
CDR3: CATWDGPWKLF
DNA: TGTGCCACCTGGGACGGGCCATGGAAACTCTTT

V: TRGV9
J: TRGJ1/TRGJ2
size: .
CDR3: CALWEVWEKLF
DNA: TGTGCCTTGTGGGAGGTGTGGGAGAAACTCTTT

V: TRGV9
J: TRGJ1/TRGJ2
size: few
CDR3: CALWEVEVEKLF
DNA: TGTGCCTTGTGGGAGGTGGAAGTAGAGAAACTCTTT

V: TRGV9
J: TRGJ1/TRGJ2
size: .
CDR3: CALWEVEGYKKLF
DNA: TGTGCCTTGTGGGAGGTCGAGGGTTATAAGAAACTCTTT

V: TRGV2
J: TRGJ1/TRGJ2
size: medium-sized
CDR3: CATWDGPGKLF
DNA: TGTGCCACCTGGGACGGGCCCGGGAAACTCTTT

V: TRGV8
J: TRGJ1/TRGJ2
size: few
CDR3: CATWDPQGEKLF
DNA: TGTGCCACCTGGGACCCCCAGGGGGAGAAACTCTTT

V: TRGV9
J: TRGJ1/TRGJ2
size: .
CDR3: CALWEVQRYYKKLF
DNA: TGTGCCTTGTGGGAGGTGCAACGTTATTATAAGAAACTCTTT

V: TRGV9
J: TRGJ1/TRGJ2
size: few
CDR3: CALWEVFQKLF
DNA: TGTGCCTTGTGGGAGGTATTCCAGAAACTCTTT

V: TRGV9
J: TRGJ1/TRGJ2
size: few
CDR3: CALWGDTGKLF
DNA: TGTGCCTTGTGGGGTGATACTGGGAAACTCTTT

V: TRGV3
J: TRGJ1/TRGJ2
size: few
CDR3: CATWLLGGYKKLF
DNA: TGTGCCACCTGGCTCCTCGGGGGTTATAAGAAACTCTTT

V: TRGV3
J: TRGJ1/TRGJ2
size: few
CDR3: CATWAQRSSDYKKLF
DNA: TGTGCCACCTGGGCCCAGCGATCCTCGGATTATAAGAAACTCTTT

V: TRGV9
J: TRGJ1/TRGJ2
size: few
CDR3: CALWEVPRYYKKLF
DNA: TGTGCCTTGTGGGAGGTACCGAGGTATTATAAGAAACTCTTT

V: TRGV9
J: TRGJ1/TRGJ2
size: few
CDR3: CALWDRYEPPNYYKKLF
DNA: TGTGCCTTGTGGGATCGTTATGAGCCTCCAAATTATTATAAGAAACTCTTT

V: TRGV4
J: TRGJ1/TRGJ2
size: few
CDR3: CATWDDGYKKLF
DNA: TGTGCCACCTGGGATGATGGTTATAAGAAACTCTTT

V: TRGV9
J: TRGJP
size: .
CDR3: CALWEANQGQQELGKKIKVF
DNA: TGTGCCTTGTGGGAGGCCAACCAGGGGCAGCAAGAGTTGGGCAAAAAAATCAAGGTATTT

V: TRGV8
J: TRGJP1
size: .
CDR3: CATYTTGWFKIF
DNA: TGTGCCACGTATACCACTGGTTGGTTCAAGATATTT

V: TRGV9
J: TRGJ1/TRGJ2
size: .
CDR3: CALWEAVNYYKKLF
DNA: TGTGCCTTGTGGGAGGCCGTTAATTATTATAAGAAACTCTTT

V: TRGV9
J: TRGJP2
size: few
CDR3: CALCLRSDWIKTF
DNA: TGTGCCTTGTGTCTCCGGAGTGATTGGATCAAGACGTTT

V: TRGV4
J: TRGJ1/TRGJ2
size: few
CDR3: CATWEGAYYKKLF
DNA: TGTGCCACCTGGGAGGGGGCTTATTATAAGAAACTCTTT

V: TRGV2
J: TRGJ1/TRGJ2
size: .
CDR3: CATWDGQNYYKKLF
DNA: TGTGCCACCTGGGACGGGCAAAATTATTATAAGAAACTCTTT

V: TRGV9
J: TRGJ1/TRGJ2
size: few
CDR3: CALWEVPPPYKKLF
DNA: TGTGCCTTGTGGGAGGTACCCCCCCCTTATAAGAAACTCTTT

V: TRGV5
J: TRGJ1/TRGJ2
size: .
CDR3: CATWDRHEYKKLF
DNA: TGTGCCACCTGGGACAGGCATGAATATAAGAAACTCTTT

V: TRGV5
J: TRGJ1/TRGJ2
size: .
CDR3: CATWDRPPKKLF
DNA: TGTGCCACCTGGGACAGGCCCCCTAAGAAACTCTTT

V: TRGV9
J: TRGJ1/TRGJ2
size: few
CDR3: CALWTLYYKKLF
DNA: TGTGCCTTGTGGACACTTTATTATAAGAAACTCTTT